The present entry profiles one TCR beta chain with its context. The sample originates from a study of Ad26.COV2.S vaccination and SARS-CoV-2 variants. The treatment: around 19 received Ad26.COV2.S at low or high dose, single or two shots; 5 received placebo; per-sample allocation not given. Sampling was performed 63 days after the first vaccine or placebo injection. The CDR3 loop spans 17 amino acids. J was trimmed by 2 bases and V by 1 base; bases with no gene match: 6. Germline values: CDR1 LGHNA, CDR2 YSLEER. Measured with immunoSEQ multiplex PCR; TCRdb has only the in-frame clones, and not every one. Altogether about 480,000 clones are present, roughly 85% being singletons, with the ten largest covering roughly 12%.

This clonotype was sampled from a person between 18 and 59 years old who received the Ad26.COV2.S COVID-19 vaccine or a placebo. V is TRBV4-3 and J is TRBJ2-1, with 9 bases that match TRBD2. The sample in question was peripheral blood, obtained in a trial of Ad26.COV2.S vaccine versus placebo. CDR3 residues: CASSQGSGRPPYNEQFF. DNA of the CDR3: TGCGCCAGCAGCCAAGGAAGCGGGAGGCCCCCCTACAATGAGCAGTTCTTC.